The entry that follows covers one T cell receptor (beta chain) sequence. This CDR3 has 15 residues. Unmatched junction bases numbered 3, after V lost 0 bases and J lost 6 bases. Germline CDR1 reads MNHNS; CDR2 reads SASEGT. The protocol was immunoSEQ multiplex PCR, while the TCRdb copy is restricted to in-frame clones and leaves out a portion. The sample contains around 1.4 million clones, around 98.5% of which appear only once. These data come from a study of shared clonotypes between healthy human individuals. The clonotype comes from a man aged 30 to 39 in good health. The chain carries TRBV6-1 and TRBJ1-5, with 9 nucleotides matching TRBD1. Sequencing was performed on naive CD4+ T cells sorted from blood. The sample's subset: CD45RA+ positively selected. In nucleotides, the CDR3 is TGTGCCAGCAGTGAAGCGGGACAGGGAAGTCAGCCCCAGCATTTT. Encoded protein: CASSEAGQGSQPQHF.